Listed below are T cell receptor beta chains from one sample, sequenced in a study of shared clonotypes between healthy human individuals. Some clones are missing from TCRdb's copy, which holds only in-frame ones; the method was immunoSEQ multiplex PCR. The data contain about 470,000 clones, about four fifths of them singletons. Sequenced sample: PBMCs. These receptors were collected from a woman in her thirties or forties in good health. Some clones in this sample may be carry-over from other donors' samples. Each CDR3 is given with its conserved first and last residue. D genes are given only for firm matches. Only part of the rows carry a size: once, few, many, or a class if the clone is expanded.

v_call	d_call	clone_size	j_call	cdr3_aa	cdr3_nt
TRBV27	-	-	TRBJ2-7	CASSLGTFSEQYF	TGTGCCAGCAGTTTGGGGACTTTTTCCGAGCAGTACTTC
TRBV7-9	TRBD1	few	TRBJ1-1	CASSNRGRGNTEAFF	TGTGCCAGCAGCAACAGGGGGCGGGGGAACACTGAAGCTTTCTTT
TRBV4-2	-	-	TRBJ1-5	CASSQAGTLSNQPQHF	TGTGCCAGCAGCCAGGCCGGGACACTTAGCAATCAGCCCCAGCATTTT
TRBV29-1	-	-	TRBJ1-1	CSVDSGRDHRGTEAFF	TGCAGCGTTGACTCCGGGAGGGACCACAGAGGGACTGAAGCTTTCTTT
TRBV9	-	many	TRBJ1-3	CASRGQKDSGNTIYF	TGTGCCAGCAGAGGACAGAAAGACTCTGGAAACACCATATATTTT
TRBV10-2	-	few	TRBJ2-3	CASNGFKADTQYF	TGCGCCAGCAACGGTTTTAAGGCAGATACGCAGTATTTT
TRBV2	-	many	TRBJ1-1	CASSVEGRTEAFF	TGTGCCAGCAGTGTTGAGGGGAGGACTGAAGCTTTCTTT
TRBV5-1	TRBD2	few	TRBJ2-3	CASSLAGGLAGDTQYF	TGCGCCAGCAGCTTGGCCGGGGGGCTAGCGGGAGATACGCAGTATTTT
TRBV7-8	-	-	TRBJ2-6	CASSQTRPGAKSGANVLTF	TGTGCCAGCAGCCAAACCAGGCCAGGGGCGAAGTCTGGGGCCAACGTCCTGACTTTC
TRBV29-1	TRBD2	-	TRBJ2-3	CSVAGTSGTDTQYF	TGCAGCGTTGCCGGGACTAGCGGCACAGATACGCAGTATTTT
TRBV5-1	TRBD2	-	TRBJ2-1	CASVLRAGGGTEQFF	TGCGCCAGCGTCTTAAGAGCGGGAGGGGGCACTGAGCAGTTCTTC
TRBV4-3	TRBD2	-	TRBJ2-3	CASSQEGREGIDTQYF	TGCGCCAGCAGCCAAGAAGGGCGGGAGGGAATAGATACGCAGTATTTT
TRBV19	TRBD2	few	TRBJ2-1	CASSISGLAYHEQFF	TGTGCCAGTAGTATCAGCGGACTAGCGTACCATGAGCAGTTCTTC
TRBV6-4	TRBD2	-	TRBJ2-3	CASSDEAGATDTQYF	TGTGCCAGCAGTGACGAAGCGGGGGCCACAGATACGCAGTATTTT
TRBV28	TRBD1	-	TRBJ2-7	CASRRQGADYEQYF	TGTGCCAGCAGACGACAGGGGGCAGACTACGAGCAGTACTTC
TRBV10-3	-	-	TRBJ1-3	CAISESRATSGNTIYF	TGTGCCATCAGTGAAAGTCGGGCCACCTCTGGAAACACCATATATTTT
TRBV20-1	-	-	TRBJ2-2	CSAGTWGELFF	TGCAGTGCTGGCACCTGGGGGGAGCTGTTTTTT
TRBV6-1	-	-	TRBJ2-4	CASSEAGAAIQYF	TGTGCCAGCAGTGAAGCAGGGGCCGCCATTCAGTACTTC
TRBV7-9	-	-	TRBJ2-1	CASSLSSGPWGEQFF	TGTGCCAGCAGCTTAAGTAGCGGTCCTTGGGGTGAGCAGTTCTTC
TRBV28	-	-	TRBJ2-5	CASRYRVQETQYF	TGTGCCAGCAGATACAGAGTCCAAGAGACCCAGTACTTC
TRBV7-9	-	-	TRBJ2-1	CASSRGDNEQFF	TGTGCCAGCAGCAGAGGAGACAATGAGCAGTTCTTC
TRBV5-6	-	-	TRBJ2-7	CASSPQWGYEQYF	TGTGCCAGCAGCCCACAGTGGGGTTACGAGCAGTACTTC
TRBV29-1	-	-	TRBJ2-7	CSVRSSYEQYF	TGCAGCGTGAGAAGCTCCTACGAGCAGTACTTC
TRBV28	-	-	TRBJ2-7	CASSLGARRNEQYF	TGTGCCAGCAGTTTGGGGGCGCGTCGCAACGAGCAGTACTTC
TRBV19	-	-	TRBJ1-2	CASSPGYGYTF	TGTGCCAGTAGTCCGGGCTATGGCTACACCTTC
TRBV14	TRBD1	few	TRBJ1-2	CASSQDYGDRFLPSYGYTF	TGTGCCAGCAGCCAAGATTACGGGGACAGGTTCTTACCTAGCTATGGCTACACCTTC
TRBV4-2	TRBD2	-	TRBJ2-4	CASSQGLAGGGVQYF	TGTGCCAGCAGCCAAGGACTAGCGGGAGGTGGGGTTCAGTACTTC
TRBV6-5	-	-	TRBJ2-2	CASSHRGTGELFF	TGTGCCAGCAGTCATAGGGGTACCGGGGAGCTGTTTTTT
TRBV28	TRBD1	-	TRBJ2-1	CASSNRDRGARFSYNEQFF	TGTGCCAGCAGCAACCGGGACAGGGGAGCTAGATTCTCCTACAATGAGCAGTTCTTC